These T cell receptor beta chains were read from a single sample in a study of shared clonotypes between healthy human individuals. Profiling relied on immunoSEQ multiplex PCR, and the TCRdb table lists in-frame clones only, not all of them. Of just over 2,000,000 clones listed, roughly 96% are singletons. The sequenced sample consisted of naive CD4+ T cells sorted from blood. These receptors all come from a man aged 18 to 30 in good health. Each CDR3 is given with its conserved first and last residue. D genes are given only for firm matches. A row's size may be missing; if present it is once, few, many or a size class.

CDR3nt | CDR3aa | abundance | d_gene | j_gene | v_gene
TGTGCCAGCACTAAAGGACAGGGATCAGGAGACTATGGCTACACCTTC | CASTKGQGSGDYGYTF | . | TRBD1 | TRBJ1-2 | TRBV27
TGCGCCAGCAGCCAAGAAACAGGAATCTATGGCTACACCTTC | CASSQETGIYGYTF | few | . | TRBJ1-2 | TRBV4-1
TGTGCCAGCAGTTTAATACATTCCGGGACAGGGATTAGCAATCAGCCCCAGCATTTT | CASSLIHSGTGISNQPQHF | . | TRBD1 | TRBJ1-5 | TRBV27
TGTGCCAGCAGGGACTCGGGGGCCCCGAACACTGAAGCTTTCTTT | CASRDSGAPNTEAFF | . | . | TRBJ1-1 | TRBV28
TGTGCCAGCTCACCAATGGCTCGGACAGGGTTACCCAGCTCCTACAATGAGCAGTTCTTC | CASSPMARTGLPSSYNEQFF | . | TRBD1 | TRBJ2-1 | TRBV18
TGTGCCAGTAGTGTCTCAGAAATCTCCTACGAGCAGTACTTC | CASSVSEISYEQYF | . | . | TRBJ2-7 | TRBV19
TGTGCCAGCAGCATTACGGACAGTCTCCACACTGAAGCTTTCTTT | CASSITDSLHTEAFF | . | . | TRBJ1-1 | TRBV11-2
TGTGCCAGCAGAAGGAGTGGCACTAATGAAAAACTGTTTTTT | CASRRSGTNEKLFF | . | . | TRBJ1-4 | TRBV11-2
TGTGCCAGCTCACCACAGCCCCGCGCAGATACGCAGTATTTT | CASSPQPRADTQYF | . | . | TRBJ2-3 | TRBV18
TGTGCCAGCAGCAGGGATCCGAACACCGGGGAGCTGTTTTTT | CASSRDPNTGELFF | once | . | TRBJ2-2 | TRBV9
TGTGCCAGCAGCATAGACAGGGGGCTCGGCAATCAGCCCCAGCATTTT | CASSIDRGLGNQPQHF | . | TRBD1 | TRBJ1-5 | TRBV5-6
TGTGCCAGCCGAAGACAAGGAGAGGAAGCTTTCTTT | CASRRQGEEAFF | . | . | TRBJ1-1 | TRBV27
TGTGCCAGCAGTCTCACGAGACAGGCAGCAGAGGGAAAGTTCTTC | CASSLTRQAAEGKFF | . | . | TRBJ2-1 | TRBV2
TGCGCCAGCAGCCAAGAATCTTGGGGGGGTGGAAACACCATATATTTT | CASSQESWGGGNTIYF | . | . | TRBJ1-3 | TRBV4-1
TGTGCCAGCAGTTACGCGCGGCTAGCCGAAGATACGCAGTATTTT | CASSYARLAEDTQYF | . | . | TRBJ2-3 | TRBV6-5
TGTGCCAGCAGCCAAGCTAGCAATGAGCAGTTCTTC | CASSQASNEQFF | . | . | TRBJ2-1 | TRBV14
TGTGCCAGCAGTGAAGGGACTAGTCCGTTCTTC | CASSEGTSPFF | once | TRBD2 | TRBJ2-1 | TRBV6-1
TGTGCCAGCAGTTACTCACAGGCTAATCAGCCCCAGCATTTT | CASSYSQANQPQHF | once | . | TRBJ1-5 | TRBV6-5
TGTGCCAGCTTGACTAGCGGAAGCACAGATACGCAGTATTTT | CASLTSGSTDTQYF | . | TRBD2 | TRBJ2-3 | TRBV6-1
TGTGCCAGCAGTTACGGGCGAGGGTACGGAAACACCATATATTTT | CASSYGRGYGNTIYF | . | . | TRBJ1-3 | TRBV6-6
TGTGCCAGCAGCATGGGACTAGCGGGAGTAGAGACCCAGTACTTC | CASSMGLAGVETQYF | . | TRBD2 | TRBJ2-5 | TRBV6-5
TGTGCCAGCAGTTCCCTCGGGACAGGGAACTACGAGCAGTACTTC | CASSSLGTGNYEQYF | . | TRBD1 | TRBJ2-7 | TRBV28
TGTGCCAGCTCACTGACTAGCGGTTCCTACGAGCAGTACTTC | CASSLTSGSYEQYF | . | TRBD2 | TRBJ2-7 | TRBV18
TGTGCCAGCACCAGGGAAGGCTCTAGGGAGCAGTACTTC | CASTREGSREQYF | . | . | TRBJ2-7 | TRBV6-1
TGTGCCAGCAGCTTGGATGAGAAGGGTGAGCAGTTCTTC | CASSLDEKGEQFF | once | . | TRBJ2-1 | TRBV5-4
TGTGCCAGCTCACCACCGGTGGGTGAAAAACTGTTTTTT | CASSPPVGEKLFF | . | . | TRBJ1-4 | TRBV18
TGCGCCAGCAGCTTGGATCAGCGGGGGGGCCGAGAGACCCAGTACTTC | CASSLDQRGGRETQYF | . | TRBD2 | TRBJ2-5 | TRBV5-1
TGTGCCAGCTCACCAGGCCACAGAGATACGCAGTATTTT | CASSPGHRDTQYF | many | . | TRBJ2-3 | TRBV18
TGTGCCAGCAGATTTACAGGGTTGAGCGAGCAGTACTTC | CASRFTGLSEQYF | . | . | TRBJ2-7 | TRBV28
TGCAGCGAGGGGACTAGCGGAGAGACCCAGTACTTC | CSEGTSGETQYF | . | TRBD2 | TRBJ2-5 | TRBV29-1
TGTGCCATCAGTGCTTGGGGTCAAGAGACCCAGTACTTC | CAISAWGQETQYF | few | . | TRBJ2-5 | TRBV10-3
TGTGCCAGCAGCTTGATGACAGGGACCTACGAGCAGTACTTC | CASSLMTGTYEQYF | . | TRBD1 | TRBJ2-7 | TRBV5-6
TGTGCCAGCAGAGGCACAGGGGCGCTGAACACTGAAGCTTTCTTT | CASRGTGALNTEAFF | . | TRBD1 | TRBJ1-1 | TRBV2
TGTGCCAGCAGCCCGCGGAATAATGAAAAACTGTTTTTT | CASSPRNNEKLFF | . | . | TRBJ1-4 | TRBV7-9
TGTGCCAGCAGCTTCGGAGGGACCGAAACAGATACGCAGTATTTT | CASSFGGTETDTQYF | once | . | TRBJ2-3 | TRBV9
TGTGCCAGCACCGATAAAATGGGGACAGGGGCTCCCAGGTCCCTCCACTTT | CASTDKMGTGAPRSLHF | . | TRBD1 | TRBJ1-6 | TRBV27
TGTGCCAGCAACCCCCGGCTGACAGGGAATAATTCACCCCTCCACTTT | CASNPRLTGNNSPLHF | . | TRBD1 | TRBJ1-6 | TRBV5-6
TGTGCCAGCAGTTCCCCCCCTCCCACTAGTAGCGGCGCGAACACCGGGGAGCTGTTTTTT | CASSSPPPTSSGANTGELFF | . | . | TRBJ2-2 | TRBV28
TGTGCCAGCAGTCAAACAGGAAACTCCTACGAGCAGTACTTC | CASSQTGNSYEQYF | . | . | TRBJ2-7 | TRBV7-8
TGTGCCAGCCAAACTACGGGTACCGGCGCTGGGGCCAACGTCCTGACTTTC | CASQTTGTGAGANVLTF | . | . | TRBJ2-6 | TRBV28
TGTGCCTGGAGTGTACGGGGCCCAGATACGCAGTATTTT | CAWSVRGPDTQYF | . | . | TRBJ2-3 | TRBV30
TGTGCCAGCAGCCAAAGACGGGATAATTCACCCCTCCACTTT | CASSQRRDNSPLHF | . | . | TRBJ1-6 | TRBV28